Listed below are T cell receptor beta chains from one sample, sequenced in a study of T cell repertoires in cytomegalovirus infection. TCRdb fed the reads into MiXCR, producing one record per CDR3 protein. This sample has approximately 500,000 distinct CDR3 sequences, with about 15% found just once. Sequencing used CD8+ T cells from PBMCs. The receptors shown here come from a human donor in good health (CMV status not recorded). Some clones in this sample may be carry-over from other donors' samples. Both conserved end residues are part of each CDR3. D genes are given only for firm matches. A clone size is listed for some rows: how often the clone was seen (once, few, many), or a class if it is expanded.

J,size,V,D,CDR3,DNA
TRBJ2-1,many,TRBV7-2,NA,CASSLVADSYNEQFF,TGTGCCAGCAGCTTAGTCGCGGATAGCTACAATGAGCAGTTCTTC
TRBJ2-7,many,TRBV28,NA,CASSSPLERGRNEQYF,TGTGCCAGCAGTTCCCCTCTAGAAAGGGGGAGAAACGAGCAGTACTTC
TRBJ1-1,many,TRBV27,NA,CASSTGSVTEAFF,TGTGCCAGCAGTACAGGGTCGGTCACTGAAGCTTTCTTT
TRBJ2-1,NA,TRBV4-2,TRBD2,CASSQDTSGSYNEQFF,TGTGCCAGCAGCCAAGACACCAGCGGGAGCTACAATGAGCAGTTCTTC
TRBJ1-5,NA,TRBV19,NA,CASRSAGLAQPQHF,TGTGCCAGTAGAAGCGCGGGACTGGCTCAGCCCCAGCATTTT
TRBJ2-1,few,TRBV18,NA,CASPPEGGGVPYNEQFF,TGTGCCAGCCCCCCCGAGGGGGGAGGGGTACCCTACAATGAGCAGTTCTTC
TRBJ2-1,NA,TRBV7-6,NA,CASSLAGRRGPYNEQFF,TGTGCCAGCAGCTTAGCGGGGCGGCGCGGACCCTACAATGAGCAGTTCTTC
TRBJ2-7,many,TRBV27,TRBD2,CASSGGLAVHRPPLEQYF,TGTGCCAGCAGTGGGGGACTAGCGGTCCACCGCCCCCCTCTCGAGCAGTACTTC
TRBJ2-1,NA,TRBV2,TRBD2,CASPAGGAYNEQFF,TGTGCCAGTCCGGCGGGGGGGGCCTACAATGAGCAGTTCTTC
TRBJ1-5,many,TRBV28,TRBD1,CASSTGTGVIQPQHF,TGTGCCAGCAGTACCGGGACAGGGGTTATTCAGCCCCAGCATTTT
TRBJ1-2,many,TRBV4-1,TRBD1,CASSQITGQGYGYTF,TGCGCCAGCAGCCAGATTACGGGACAGGGGTATGGCTACACCTTC
TRBJ2-5,once,TRBV9,TRBD2,CASSDVGNSGETQYF,TGTGCCAGCAGCGACGTCGGGAATAGCGGGGAGACCCAGTACTTC
TRBJ2-1,few,TRBV10-3,NA,CAISTAGTRGGNEQFF,TGTGCCATCAGCACTGCCGGGACACGAGGGGGCAATGAGCAGTTCTTC
TRBJ1-5,NA,TRBV3-1,NA,CASSHLGRAMSNQPQHF,TGTGCCAGCAGCCACTTGGGGAGGGCTATGAGCAATCAGCCCCAGCATTTT
TRBJ1-2,once,TRBV13,NA,CASSLRAGLGKTGNYGYTF,TGTGCCAGCAGCTTAAGGGCGGGCTTGGGAAAAACCGGGAACTATGGCTACACCTTC
TRBJ2-1,NA,TRBV7-9,NA,CASSPPIKNEQFF,TGTGCCAGCAGCCCCCCGATAAAGAATGAGCAGTTCTTC
TRBJ2-3,NA,TRBV2,NA,CASSEAGTLTDTQYF,TGTGCCAGCAGTGAGGCGGGAACCCTCACAGATACGCAGTATTTT
TRBJ2-7,NA,TRBV9,TRBD1,CASSPWTGGSYEQYF,TGTGCCAGCAGCCCGTGGACAGGGGGATCCTACGAGCAGTACTTC
TRBJ2-7,few,TRBV6-1,NA,CASSGAGRYEQYF,TGTGCCAGCAGTGGGGCGGGTCGCTACGAGCAGTACTTC
TRBJ2-5,NA,TRBV3-1,TRBD1,CASSQAQTGSKETQYF,TGTGCCAGCAGCCAGGCACAGACAGGGAGTAAGGAGACCCAGTACTTC
TRBJ1-2,many,TRBV7-2,NA,CASSLVPGSNYGYTF,TGTGCCAGCAGCTTAGTTCCAGGGTCTAACTATGGCTACACCTTC
TRBJ2-3,NA,TRBV11-2,NA,CASSTPAGGSTDTPYF,TGTGCAAGCAGCACACCTGCAGGGGGGAGCACAGATACGCCGTATTTT
TRBJ2-3,NA,TRBV15,NA,CATSREGSWADTQYF,TGTGCCACCAGCAGAGAGGGGTCATGGGCAGATACGCAGTATTTT
TRBJ2-7,many,TRBV12-3/TRBV12-4,NA,CASSYGRFSEEQYF,TGTGCCAGCAGTTATGGCAGATTCTCCGAGGAGCAGTACTTC
TRBJ1-3,many,TRBV10-3,TRBD1,CASLRGPSGNTIYF,TGTGCCAGCTTAAGGGGGCCCTCTGGAAACACCATATATTTT
TRBJ2-7,NA,TRBV5-6,NA,CASSRGASYEQYF,TGTGCCAGCAGCCGCGGGGCCTCCTACGAGCAGTACTTC
TRBJ1-1,NA,TRBV29-1,NA,CSVDPTWLIGTEAFF,TGCAGCGTTGATCCCACCTGGCTAATAGGCACTGAAGCTTTCTTT
TRBJ2-7,few,TRBV28,TRBD1,CASRGTGGFSYEQYF,TGTGCCAGCAGAGGAACAGGGGGATTCTCCTACGAGCAGTACTTC
TRBJ2-5,many,TRBV11-1,NA,CASSHLSDVWETQYF,TGTGCCAGCAGCCACCTCTCTGACGTCTGGGAGACCCAGTACTTC
TRBJ2-1,many,TRBV28,NA,CASSFLAFSSYNEQFF,TGTGCCAGCAGTTTCTTGGCTTTTAGCTCCTACAATGAGCAGTTCTTC
TRBJ2-7,many,TRBV12-5,NA,CASNSDRGYEQYF,TGTGCTAGTAACTCGGACAGAGGCTACGAGCAGTACTTC
TRBJ2-1,NA,TRBV4-1,NA,CASSQGAGTYNEQFF,TGCGCCAGCAGCCAAGGGGCGGGAACGTACAATGAGCAGTTCTTC
TRBJ2-1,many,TRBV7-8,NA,CASSPRLDLSSYNEQFF,TGTGCCAGCAGCCCCCGACTAGACCTGAGCTCCTACAATGAGCAGTTCTTC
TRBJ1-5,NA,TRBV12-3/TRBV12-4,NA,CASSSPGSPNQPQHF,TGTGCCAGCAGTTCCCCGGGGTCGCCAAATCAGCCCCAGCATTTT
TRBJ2-1,few,TRBV19,NA,CASAPSSYNEQFF,TGTGCCAGTGCACCAAGCTCCTACAATGAGCAGTTCTTC
TRBJ1-1,few,TRBV4-2,TRBD1,CASSQDGTGGGRTEAFF,TGTGCCAGCAGCCAAGATGGTACAGGGGGCGGTCGGACTGAAGCTTTCTTT
TRBJ1-1,few,TRBV29-1,NA,CSVVGGTEAFF,TGCAGCGTTGTGGGGGGGACTGAAGCTTTCTTT
TRBJ2-5,NA,TRBV11-2,NA,CASSPAVQGRETQYF,TGTGCCAGCAGCCCCGCCGTACAGGGTAGAGAGACCCAGTACTTC